A single sample gave rise to the 22 T cell receptor beta chains below, sequenced in a study of monozygotic twins with inflammatory bowel disease. No DNA is given; TCRdb re-called the 5' RACE reads and lists each CDR3 protein once. This sample contains 400,000 to 500,000 distinct CDR3 sequences. Sequencing was performed on blood. The receptors derive from a human donor with ulcerative colitis or Crohn's disease, or a healthy co-twin of an affected twin (not recorded which).

The J gene is TRBJ1-2, the V gene TRBV5-1. The length of the CDR3 is 13 residues. Germline assignment: CDR1 SGHRS and CDR2 YFSETQ. This chain's CDR3 is CASSLVGQHGYTF.

The rearrangement links TRBV10-2 to TRBJ2-2. The CDR3 has 16 amino acids. In germline, CDR1 is WSHSY, CDR2 SAAADI. The CDR3 protein is CASSELTTANTGELFF.

The V call is TRBV5-1, the J call TRBJ1-6; TCRdb proposes TRBD1, but this gene call is untestable without DNA. From germline, CDR1 is SGHRS and CDR2 YFSETQ. The CDR3 sequence is 16 residues long. The CDR3 protein is CASLPGPGAGVSPLHF.

V is TRBV15 and J is TRBJ2-3; the TCRdb call, TRBD1, lacks DNA for checking. This CDR3 region has 17 residues. Germline values: CDR1 LNHNV, CDR2 YYDKDF (reference sequence). CDR3 sequence: CATSRDPVGGPTDTQYF.

This rearrangement joins TRBV2 to TRBJ2-5; TCRdb's assignment of TRBD1 cannot be checked, as there is no DNA. The length of the CDR3 is 12 residues. Germline CDR1 is SNHLY and CDR2 is FYNNEI. The CDR3 sequence is CASSERAREFYF.

This chain uses TRBV4-1 with TRBJ2-5; the D call from TCRdb, TRBD2, cannot be confirmed without DNA. Germline values: CDR1 MGHRA, CDR2 YSYEKL. The CDR3 is made up of 17 amino acids. CDR3 loop: CASSRRRSSGSLETQYF.

The chain recombines TRBV4-3 with TRBJ2-7; TCRdb names TRBD2, which stays unverified in the absence of DNA. Germline V lookup: CDR1 LGHNA, CDR2 YSLEER. CDR3 length equals 17 residues. CDR3 residues: CASSQDIIAGAHYEQYF.

This chain uses TRBV30 with TRBJ2-1; the TRBD2 assignment by TCRdb is unverifiable without DNA. CDR1 GTSNPN and CDR2 SVGIG come from the germline V gene (reference sequence). This CDR3 comprises 14 residues. CDR3 in amino acids: CAWSVGLAQGEQFF.

The chain combines TRBV7-2 with TRBJ2-7. Germline V gene data show CDR1 as SGHTA and CDR2 as FQGNSA. The CDR3 runs 14 residues. CDR3 region: CASSGGHYSYEQYF.

This chain uses TRBV24-1 with TRBJ1-1. Germline values: CDR1 KGHDR, CDR2 SFDVKD. The CDR3 length is 12 residues. This CDR3 reads CATRNRETEAFF.

The chain employs TRBV25-1 and TRBJ2-1; the D call of TRBD2 rests on TCRdb alone, since no DNA is present to check it. The germline V gene encodes CDR1 MGHDK and CDR2 SYGVNS. The CDR3 contains 13 residues. The CDR3 reads CASWDFSYNEQFF. Supplemented by reference TRBV25-1 and TRBJ2-1, the full variable domain reads EADIYQTPRYLVIGTGKKITLECSQTMGHDKMYWYQQDPGMELHLIHYSYGVNSTEKGDLSSESTVSRIRTEHFPLTLESARPSHTSQYLCASWDFSYNEQFFGPGTRLTVL.

The chain couples TRBV6-2 or TRBV6-3 to TRBJ2-2; TCRdb picks TRBD2, but there is no DNA to check that call. The CDR3 extends over 14 amino acids. Germline CDR1 reads MNHEY; CDR2 reads SVGEGT. The CDR3 is CASSRLQTAGELFF.

The chain is built from TRBV5-4 and TRBJ2-2; the D call from TCRdb, TRBD1, cannot be confirmed without DNA. This CDR3 contains 16 residues. Germline values: CDR1 SGHNT, CDR2 YYREEE (reference sequence). The CDR3: CASSLWGGGNTGELFF.

This rearrangement joins TRBV5-1 to TRBJ2-7; with no DNA, the TCRdb D assignment of TRBD2 cannot be verified. The CDR3 spans 16 residues. CDR1 and CDR2 from the germline V gene are SGHRS and YFSETQ. The chain's CDR3 is CASSLGTSGRSNEQYF.

The chain uses TRBV11-1 and TRBJ2-3; without DNA, the TCRdb call of TRBD1 cannot be checked. The CDR3 length is 14 residues. CDR1 and CDR2 from the germline V gene are SGHAT and FQDESV (reference sequence). The CDR3 is CASSTPPSTDTQYF.

The CDR3 sequence: CASSLGGGVYNEQFF. This chain joins TRBV27 and TRBJ2-1; TCRdb gives TRBD1 as the D gene, but with no DNA this cannot be confirmed. The CDR3 is made up of 15 amino acids. Germline CDR1 reads MNHEY; CDR2 reads SMNVEV (reference sequence).

The chain recombines TRBV10-3 with TRBJ2-7; TCRdb indicates TRBD2, and absent DNA this call remains unverified. Germline V lookup: CDR1 ENHRY, CDR2 SYGVKD. The CDR3 is made up of 15 amino acids. CDR3 region: CAISQPAGGPYEQYF.

CDR3 sequence: CASSPPLGGGTEAFF. The chain couples TRBV6-1 to TRBJ1-1; as DNA is missing, the TRBD1 call by TCRdb cannot be tested. Germline values: CDR1 MNHNS, CDR2 SASEGT. CDR3 length: 15 amino acids.

The chain employs TRBV9 and TRBJ1-4; TCRdb picks TRBD1, but there is no DNA to check that call. Germline CDR1 and CDR2: SGDLS and YYNGEE. The CDR3 length is 14 residues. The CDR3: CASSVGQGREKLFF. Full variable domain (outside the CDR3, taken from reference TRBV9 and TRBJ1-4): DSGVTQTPKHLITATGQRVTLRCSPRSGDLSVYWYQQSLDQGLQFLIQYYNGEERAKGNILERFSAQQFPDLHSELNLSSLELGDSALYFCASSVGQGREKLFFGSGTQLSVL.

The V call is TRBV3-1, the J call TRBJ2-5; the TRBD1 assignment by TCRdb is unverifiable without DNA. CDR3 length: 14 amino acids. Per germline, CDR1 LGHDT and CDR2 YNNKEL (reference sequence). The CDR3 region is CASSQDPQRETQYF.

The chain carries TRBV27 and TRBJ2-1; as DNA is missing, the TRBD1 call by TCRdb cannot be tested. The CDR3 contains 15 residues. CDR1 is MNHEY, CDR2 SMNVEV, per germline (reference sequence). The CDR3 loop is CASSLGGRAYNEQFF.

The chain combines TRBV5-5 with TRBJ2-7. The CDR3 totals 15 residues. The germline CDR1 and CDR2 sequences are SGHKS and YYEKEE (reference sequence). The CDR3 protein is CASSLAQQGPYEQYF.